The text below deals with one T cell receptor (beta chain). TCRdb's table, derived via immunoSEQ multiplex PCR, lists solely in-frame clones and lacks some. The top ten clones hold nearly 50% of a sample with 12,000 to 15,000 clones, 80% to 95% of them seen once. The germline CDR1 and CDR2 sequences are SEHNR and FQNEAQ (reference sequence). This CDR3 comprises 14 residues. V lost 1 base to trimming and J lost 6 bases, with 12 bases between them. These data are taken from a study of T cell clones after liver transplantation. Study-wide context: Pre-transplant mixed lymphocyte reactions yielded third-party-reactive TCRbeta sequences as comparators for graft-donor-reactive sequences.

The sequenced sample was CD8+ T cells from blood, obtained before liver transplant. The chain joins TRBV7-9 to TRBJ1-1; weak D call: TRBD1 (6 bases). This TCR was sampled from a human donor who received a liver transplant. As DNA, the CDR3 is TGTGCCAGCAGCTTAGGTCAGGGGAAGGCTGAAGCTTTCTTT. Translation gives CASSLGQGKAEAFF.